A single sample gave rise to the 14 T cell receptor beta chains below, sequenced in a study of tumor-infiltrating lymphocytes in primary liver carcinoma. The blood RNA (from unsorted whole blood) was obtained, and germline DNA was also extracted. With a constant-region primer, TCR beta cDNA was made from 450 to 550 ng of total RNA. Amplification in three nested multiplex PCR rounds with slightly modified ARM-PCR gave rise to TCR beta libraries. A C-beta reverse primer and TRBV1-TRBV30 forward primers served in each of the first two PCR rounds, at 9 to 11 cycles apiece. From the multiplex PCR reads, TCRdb called clonotypes with MiXCR, one entry per CDR3 protein. The sample lists fewer than 350,000 distinct CDR3 sequences, 65% seen once, with approximately 9.4% in the top ten. The sequencing input was peripheral blood. The origin of the receptors is a man between 40 and 49 years old with primary liver carcinoma and hepatitis B virus infection.

Points on this clonotype: A read error may produce the germline difference seen at one junction end. This chain connects TRBV11-3 to TRBJ2-7; D might be TRBD2 (6 bases). The CDR3 contains 14 residues. Germline CDR1 SGHNT, CDR2 YENEEA. The CDR3 nucleotides read TGTGTCAGCATTATTGGAGTAGCGGTCTACGAGCAGTACTTC. Protein: CVSIIGVAVYEQYF.

As concerns this clonotype: A much larger clone differs by one base, so this may be a read error. The chain carries TRBV6-5 and TRBJ2-1, with 9 bases matching TRBD2. Germline V lookup: CDR1 MNHEY, CDR2 SVGAGI. This CDR3 spans 16 amino acids. CDR3 residues: CARSYSIGLASPEQFF. Here the CDR3 DNA reads TGTGCCAGAAGTTACTCGATTGGACTAGCGTCCCCTGAGCAGTTCTTC.

This clonotype was detected ten times or more. The chain uses TRBV6-6 and TRBJ2-5; 7 nucleotides agree with TRBD1. V lost 9 bases and J lost 14; bases outside the gene matches: 12. Germline assignment: CDR1 MNHNY and CDR2 SVGAGI (reference sequence). The CDR3 consists of 11 residues. The DNA of the CDR3 is TGTGCCAGTACCTCACTGGGACAGCGCTACTTC. The encoded protein is CASTSLGQRYF.

Notes on this clonotype: Without the conserved terminal phenylalanine or tryptophan, this CDR3 likely stems from a read error. The chain recombines TRBV11-2 with TRBJ2-1, with 7 bases matching TRBD2. The CDR3 has 15 residues. The V segment lost 4 bases and the J segment 0 bases; nucleotides outside the gene matches: 3. Germline V gene data show CDR1 as SGHAT and CDR2 as FQNNGV. The CDR3: CASSSERGSYNEQFS. The CDR3 region has the DNA TGTGCCAGCAGCTCAGAGCGGGGCTCCTACAATGAGCAGTTCTCC.

This clonotype showed up many times. The chain combines TRBV12-3 or TRBV12-4 with TRBJ1-5; 10 nucleotides agree with TRBD1. Trimming took 7 bases from V and 15 from J; bases not matched to a gene: 15. There are 14 residues in the CDR3. The CDR3 bases are TGTGCCAGCACAGTGGGGAGTTCGGGACAGGGGATGCATTTT. Translation: CASTVGSSGQGMHF.

Concerning this clonotype itself: Just one base apart from a much larger clone, this may be a read error. The chain is built from TRBV12-3 or TRBV12-4 and TRBJ2-5; D unclear. The V and J ends lost 2 bases and 3 bases respectively, with 13 bases between them. This CDR3 has 15 residues. The CDR3 coding sequence is TGTGCCAGCAGTTTAACCCCAGTCGTAAAAGAGACCCAGTACTTC. It encodes CASSLTPVVKETQYF.

A remark on this clonotype: Sequence at one end of the junction differs from germline and may be a read error. CDR3 protein: CASSLARGSVSSYNEQFF. In nucleotides, the CDR3 is TGTGCCAGTAGCTTAGCGCGGGGGAGCGTAAGCTCCTACAATGAGCAGTTCTTC. V and J are TRBV11-1 and TRBJ2-1, with TRBD2 identical over 7 bases. Germline V CDR1 and CDR2: SGHAT, FQDESV (reference sequence). This CDR3 comprises 18 residues.

In regard to this clonotype: No conserved phenylalanine or tryptophan ends this CDR3, so it is likely a read error. The CDR3 DNA reads TGTGCCATCAGGAGAGATCGGGGGGCTTCCCACGAGCAGTACTCG. This translates into CAIRRDRGASHEQYS. This sequence joins TRBV10-3 and TRBJ2-7, with a weak D call TRBD2 (7 bases). The V end lost 6 bases, the J end lost 5 bases, and 20 bases lay between the germline ends. The CDR3 is made up of 15 amino acids. In germline, CDR1 is ENHRY, CDR2 SYGVKD.

The chain couples TRBV11-2 to TRBJ2-7; TRBD2 agrees at 9 bases. V lost 4 bases and J lost 4; bases outside the gene matches: 11. Germline V CDR1 and CDR2: SGHAT, FQNNGV. The CDR3 is 16 residues long. In DNA, the CDR3 is TGTGCCAGCAGCTCGGCGGGGCTAGCGGGAATATACGAGCAGTACTTC. The encoded protein is CASSSAGLAGIYEQYF.

Note on this clonotype: This could be a read error, since a much larger clone is one nucleotide away. The chain's CDR3 is CAISQVPTGENEKLFF. CDR3 nucleotides: TGCGCCATCAGCCAAGTCCCGACAGGGGAAAATGAAAAACTGTTTTTT. This sequence joins TRBV4-1 and TRBJ1-4, with 8 bases lining up with TRBD1. The CDR3 contains 16 residues. Germline CDR1 reads MGHRA; CDR2 reads YSYEKL.

The genes are TRBV4-1 and TRBJ2-3; no clear D. The end of the DNA aligns better with TRBJ1-5, so the J call may be wrong. The CDR3 spans 17 residues. Germline V gives CDR1 MGHRA, CDR2 YSYEKL. CDR3 loop: CASSQDGAGSFTYTQHF. In DNA, the CDR3 is TGCGCCAGCAGCCAAGATGGTGCGGGATCCTTCACATATACGCAGCATTTT.

As to this clonotype: Sequence at one end of the junction differs from germline and may be a read error. The rearrangement links TRBV6-5 to TRBJ1-1; possibly TRBD1 for D (5 bases). The CDR3 extends over 13 amino acids. Germline assignment: CDR1 MNHEY and CDR2 SVGAGI. The CDR3, as DNA: TGTGCCAACAGTAGGACACCGAACACTGAAGCTTTCTTT. Its translation is CANSRTPNTEAFF.

This clonotype was observed a few times. This chain uses TRBV29-1 with TRBJ2-3; a possible D gene is TRBD1 (6 bases). The DNA end is more similar to TRBJ1-5, so the J call may be wrong. This CDR3 comprises 11 residues. Per the germline V gene, CDR1 is SQVTM and CDR2 is ANQGSEA. The CDR3 is CSAGRTDTQHF. Here the CDR3 DNA reads TGCAGTGCGGGAAGGACAGATACGCAGCATTTT.

Comment on this clonotype: A much larger clone differs by one base, so this may be a read error. CDR3 amino acids: CASGLGLGLREQFF. The CDR3, as DNA: TGTGCCAGCGGCCTGGGACTAGGACTCAGGGAGCAGTTCTTC. The V and J genes are TRBV14 and TRBJ2-1; 8 bases fit TRBD2. The CDR3 is 14 residues long. V was clipped by 8 bases and J by 10 bases; unmatched bases: 13. From germline, CDR1 is SGHDN and CDR2 FVKESK.